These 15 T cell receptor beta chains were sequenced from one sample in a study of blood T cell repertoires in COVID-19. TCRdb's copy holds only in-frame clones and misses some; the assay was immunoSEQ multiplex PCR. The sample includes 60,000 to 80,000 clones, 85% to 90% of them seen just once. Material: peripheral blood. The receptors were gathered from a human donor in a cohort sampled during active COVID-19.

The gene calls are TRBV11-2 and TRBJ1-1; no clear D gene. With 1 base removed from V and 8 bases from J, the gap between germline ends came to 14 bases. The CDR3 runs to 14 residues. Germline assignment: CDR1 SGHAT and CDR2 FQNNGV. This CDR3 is CASSLAPPETEAFF. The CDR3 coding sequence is TGTGCCAGCAGCTTAGCCCCCCCTGAGACAGAAGCTTTCTTT.

CDR3 DNA: TGCGCCAGCAGCCAAGGCCGACAGGGGCCAAGGGACGGGGCCAACGTCCTGACTTTC. Residues: CASSQGRQGPRDGANVLTF. The chain recombines TRBV4-1 with TRBJ2-6; TRBD1 agrees at 8 bases. Germline CDR1 reads MGHRA; CDR2 reads YSYEKL. The V and J ends lost 1 base and 4 bases, in that order; junction bases with no gene match: 12. CDR3 length: 19 residues.

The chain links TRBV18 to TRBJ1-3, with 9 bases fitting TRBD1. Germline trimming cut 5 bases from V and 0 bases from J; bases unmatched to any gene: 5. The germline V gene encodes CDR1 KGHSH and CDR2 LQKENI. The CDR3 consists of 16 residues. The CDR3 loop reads CASSSTTGGSGNTIYF. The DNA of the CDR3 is TGTGCCAGCTCATCAACGACAGGGGGCTCTGGAAACACCATATATTTT.

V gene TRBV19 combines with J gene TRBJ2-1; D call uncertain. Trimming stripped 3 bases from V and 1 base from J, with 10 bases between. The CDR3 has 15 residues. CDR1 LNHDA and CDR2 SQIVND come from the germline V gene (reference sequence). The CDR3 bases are TGTGCCAGTAGTATCACAGCAAATTCCTACAATGAGCAGTTCTTC. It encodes CASSITANSYNEQFF.

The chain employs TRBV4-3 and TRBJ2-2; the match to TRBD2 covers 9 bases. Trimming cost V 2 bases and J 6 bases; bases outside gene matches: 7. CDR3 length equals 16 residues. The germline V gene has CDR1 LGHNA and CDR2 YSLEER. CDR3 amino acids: CASSQLSGGFSGELFF. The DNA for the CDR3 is TGCGCCAGCAGCCAACTAAGCGGGGGGTTCTCCGGGGAGCTGTTTTTT.

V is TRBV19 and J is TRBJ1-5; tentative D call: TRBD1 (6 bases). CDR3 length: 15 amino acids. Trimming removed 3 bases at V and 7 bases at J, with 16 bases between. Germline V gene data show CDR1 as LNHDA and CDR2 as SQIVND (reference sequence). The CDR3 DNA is TGTGCCAGTAGTATCGCGGCAGGGGTAGGCCAGCCCCAGCATTTT. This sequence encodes CASSIAAGVGQPQHF.

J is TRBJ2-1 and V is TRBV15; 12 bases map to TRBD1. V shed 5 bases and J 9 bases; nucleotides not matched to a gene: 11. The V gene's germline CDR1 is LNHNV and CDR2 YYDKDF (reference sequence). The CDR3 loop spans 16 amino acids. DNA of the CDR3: TGTGCCACCAGCGGCTACCCGGGACAGGGGGCAGGTGAGCAGTTCTTC. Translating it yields CATSGYPGQGAGEQFF. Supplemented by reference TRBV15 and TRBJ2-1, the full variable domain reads DAMVIQNPRYQVTQFGKPVTLSCSQTLNHNVMYWYQQKSSQAPKLLFHYYDKDFNNEADTPDNFQSRRPNTSFCFLDIRSPGLGDTAMYLCATSGYPGQGAGEQFFGPGTRLTVL.

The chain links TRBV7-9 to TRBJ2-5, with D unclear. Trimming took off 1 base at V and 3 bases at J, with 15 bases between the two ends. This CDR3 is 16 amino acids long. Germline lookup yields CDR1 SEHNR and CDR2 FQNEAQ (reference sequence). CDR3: CASSLVRTLSEETQYF. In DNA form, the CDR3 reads TGTGCCAGCAGCTTAGTCCGCACCCTTTCGGAAGAGACCCAGTACTTC.

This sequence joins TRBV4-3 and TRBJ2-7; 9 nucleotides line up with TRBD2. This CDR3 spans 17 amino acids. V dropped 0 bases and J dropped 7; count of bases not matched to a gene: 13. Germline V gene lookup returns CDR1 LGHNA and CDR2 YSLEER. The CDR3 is CASSQDFRGGRAREQYF. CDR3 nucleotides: TGCGCCAGCAGCCAAGATTTTCGGGGCGGGAGGGCGAGAGAGCAGTACTTC.

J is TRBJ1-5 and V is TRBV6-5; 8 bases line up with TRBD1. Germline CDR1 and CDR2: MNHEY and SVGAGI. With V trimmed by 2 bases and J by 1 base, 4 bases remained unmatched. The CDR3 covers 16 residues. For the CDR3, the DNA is TGTGCCAGCAGTTACCCGGACAGGGCGAGCAATCAGCCCCAGCATTTT. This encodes CASSYPDRASNQPQHF.

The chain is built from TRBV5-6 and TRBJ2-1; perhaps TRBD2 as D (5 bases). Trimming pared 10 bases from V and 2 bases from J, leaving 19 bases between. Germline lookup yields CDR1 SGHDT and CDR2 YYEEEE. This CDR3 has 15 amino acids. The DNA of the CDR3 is TGTGCCGGTCCCGGGAAACCCTCCACCTACAATGAGCAGTTCTTC. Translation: CAGPGKPSTYNEQFF.

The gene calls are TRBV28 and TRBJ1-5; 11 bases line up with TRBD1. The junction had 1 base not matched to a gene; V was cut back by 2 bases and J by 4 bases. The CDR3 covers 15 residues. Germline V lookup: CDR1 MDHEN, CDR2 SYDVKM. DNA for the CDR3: TGTGCCAGCAGTTTAGGGACAGGGGGAAATCAGCCCCAGCATTTT. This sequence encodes CASSLGTGGNQPQHF. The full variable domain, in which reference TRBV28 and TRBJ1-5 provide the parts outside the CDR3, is DVKVTQSSRYLVKRTGEKVFLECVQDMDHENMFWYRQDPGLGLRLIYFSYDVKMKEKGDIPEGYSVSREKKERFSLILESASTNQTSMYLCASSLGTGGNQPQHFGDGTRLSIL.

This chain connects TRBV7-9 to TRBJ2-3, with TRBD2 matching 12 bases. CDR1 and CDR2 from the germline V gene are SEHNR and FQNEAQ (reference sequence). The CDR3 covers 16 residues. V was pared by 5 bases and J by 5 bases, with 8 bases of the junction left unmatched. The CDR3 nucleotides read TGTGCCAGCAGCGAAACTAGCGGGGGGCTCCGAGATACGCAGTATTTT. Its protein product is CASSETSGGLRDTQYF.

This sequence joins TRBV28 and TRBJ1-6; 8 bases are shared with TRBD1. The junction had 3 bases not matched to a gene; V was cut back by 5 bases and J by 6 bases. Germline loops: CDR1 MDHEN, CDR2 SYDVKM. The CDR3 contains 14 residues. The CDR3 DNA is TGTGCCAGCAGTATGGGACAGGTTAATTCACCCCTCCACTTT. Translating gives CASSMGQVNSPLHF.

DNA of the CDR3: TGTGCCACCAGTGATATATTGACCGGGAAGGGCAAAGAGACCCAGTACTTC. Amino acids: CATSDILTGKGKETQYF. The chain recombines TRBV24-1 with TRBJ2-5; D may be TRBD2 (5 bases). Germline V lookup: CDR1 KGHDR, CDR2 SFDVKD. CDR3 length: 17 amino acids. Trimming took off 3 bases at V and 3 bases at J, with 19 bases between the two ends.